This entry describes one T cell receptor (beta chain). Authors' data handling: The assay estimated nucleated cells by amplifying reference gene primers. The assay was immunoSEQ multiplex PCR, and TCRdb's table has in-frame clones only and misses some. V and J calls and clone size are those listed in that table; D and trimming were worked out from the DNA. The sample consists of 140,000 or so clones, approximately 88% of them appearing once. The data originate from a study of blood T cell repertoires in COVID-19. Whole-study context: The samples span acute and convalescent COVID-19 from the United States, Italy and Spain.

There are 13 residues in the CDR3. V gave up 7 bases and J gave up 0 bases, with 9 bases separating them. Germline lookup yields CDR1 SNHLY and CDR2 FYNNEI. J is TRBJ1-1 and V is TRBV2; D gene ambiguous. Sequencing was carried out using peripheral blood. The receptor was derived from a man in his 70s with acute or convalescent COVID-19. The CDR3 loop is CASNYGLNTEAFF. The DNA of the CDR3 is TGTGCCAGCAACTACGGGTTGAACACTGAAGCTTTCTTT. Combining the CDR3 with reference TRBV2 and TRBJ1-1 gives the whole variable domain EPEVTQTPSHQVTQMGQEVILRCVPISNHLYFYWYRQILGQKVEFLVSFYNNEISEKSEIFDDQFSVERPDGSNFTLKIRSTKLEDSAMYFCASNYGLNTEAFFGQGTRLTVV.